This T cell receptor beta chain was documented in a study of shared clonotypes between healthy human individuals. The germline V gene has CDR1 SGHAT and CDR2 FQNNGV. The CDR3 has 15 amino acids. V lost 5 bases to trimming and J lost 1 base; unmatched junction nucleotides: 3. This clone was seen just once. Other nucleotide sequences from this sample produce the same CDR3. Generated by immunoSEQ multiplex PCR, the TCRdb table keeps only in-frame clones and is missing some. This sample has about 2.3 million clones, with about nine tenths found just once. The sequenced sample was naive CD4+ T cells from PBMCs. Stated subset: CD45RA+ positively selected. The sequence was collected from a man between 18 and 29 years old in good health. Some clones in this sample may be carry-over from other donors' samples. The chain links TRBV11-2 to TRBJ2-1, with 9 nucleotides matching TRBD2. This CDR3 is CASSPTSGSYNEQFF. CDR3 sequence (DNA): TGTGCCAGCAGCCCGACTAGCGGATCCTACAATGAGCAGTTCTTC. Combining the CDR3 with reference TRBV11-2 and TRBJ2-1 gives the whole variable domain EAGVAQSPRYKIIEKRQSVAFWCNPISGHATLYWYQQILGQGPKLLIQFQNNGVVDDSQLPKDRFSAERLKGVDSTLKIQPAKLEDSAVYLCASSPTSGSYNEQFFGPGTRLTVL.